This T cell receptor beta chain originates from a study of blood T cell repertoires in COVID-19. As for the study in general: Both acute and convalescent COVID-19 samples were obtained from the United States, Italy and Spain.

In the study's own analysis: Cell counts per sample came from amplifying reference gene primers. Profiled with immunoSEQ multiplex PCR; TCRdb holds only in-frame clones, not every one. D and trimming were read from the DNA, whereas the V and J calls and clone size are those reported in that table. The sample yields fewer than 200,000 clones, around 85% seen once. The table lists this clone with a count of one. The germline V gene has CDR1 MNHEY and CDR2 SVGEGT. Trimming took off 4 bases at V and 3 bases at J, with 10 bases between the two ends. This CDR3 region has 14 residues. This chain links TRBV6-2 or TRBV6-3 with TRBJ1-5; tentatively, D is TRBD1 (6 bases). This clonotype was sampled from a man aged 50-60 years with active or convalescent COVID-19. The specimen sequenced was peripheral blood. This CDR3 reads CASSFRDTNQPQHF. CDR3 bases: TGTGCCAGCAGTTTCCGGGACACCAATCAGCCCCAGCATTTT.